The sequence of this TCR beta chain was determined in a study of blood T cell repertoires in COVID-19. Study-wide background: Specimens from acute and convalescent COVID-19 originated in the United States, Italy and Spain.

Sequencing used immunoSEQ multiplex PCR; TCRdb keeps in-frame clones, though not all of them. The sample has roughly 150,000 clones; 80% to 85% are singletons. CDR3 length: 14 amino acids. Between the trimmed V and J ends, which lost 7 bases and 6 bases, there was a span of 16 bases. CDR1 and CDR2 (germline): SNHLY, FYNNEI. The V gene is TRBV2, the J gene TRBJ1-5, with D uncertain. The receptor was derived from a man between 70 and 80 years old who had been exposed to COVID-19. The sequencing sample was made of PBMCs or T cells enriched from blood (not recorded which). The chain's CDR3 is CASTPGVVGQPQHF. CDR3 DNA sequence: TGTGCCAGCACCCCCGGGGTTGTTGGTCAGCCCCAGCATTTT.